This TCR beta chain was recovered during a study of cytomegalovirus exposure and HLA in healthy donors. Looking at the study overall: Earlier, 100 million to 130 million unique TCR beta sequences were recovered from approximately 200 million T cells by an analysis.

General study findings and limits: Through in vitro validation, a few CMV-associated chains were shown to be specific for CMV antigens.

Primers included in the PCR were 60 Vbeta and 13 Jbeta primers. Using immunoSEQ multiplex PCR, the repertoire was profiled, and TCRdb retains in-frame clones only, with some absent. The table has 110,000 or so clones, approximately 80% seen once. As concerns this clone: Its specificity is unknown.

The ends lost 2 bases at V and 7 bases at J; junction bases unmatched: 2. Germline V lookup: CDR1 SEHNR, CDR2 FQNEAQ (reference sequence). The CDR3 loop spans 13 amino acids. The TCR comes from a man aged 18 to 30 in good health and CMV-seropositive. The J gene is TRBJ2-1, the V gene TRBV7-9; 7 bases agree with TRBD2. Sequences were obtained from PBMCs. CDR3 protein: CASSLMGGNEQFF. The CDR3 nucleotides are TGTGCCAGCAGCTTAATGGGGGGGAATGAGCAGTTCTTC.